The 25 T cell receptor beta chains below all came from one sample that was sequenced in a study of blood T cells in healthy people across ages. The use of a sample-barcoded 5' primer and a J-beta primer mix characterized a second PCR of roughly 6 to 11 cycles. Each CDR3 protein is one row after TCRdb ran MiXCR on the 5' RACE reads. This table has approximately 1,700,000 distinct CDR3 sequences, around 40% appearing once. Sequenced material: blood. Receptors were obtained from a human donor in good health.

In its sample, this clonotype was seen a few times. V usage is TRBV5-1 and J usage is TRBJ2-4; TRBD2 matches at 9 bases. Germline CDR1 SGHRS, CDR2 YFSETQ. This CDR3 comprises 16 residues. V shed 1 base, J shed 3 bases, and the junction held 5 bases outside the gene matches. The CDR3: CASSLTGTSFKNIQYF. CDR3 DNA sequence: TGCGCCAGCAGCTTGACCGGGACTAGCTTCAAAAACATTCAGTACTTC.

The table lists this clonotype with many counts. This sequence joins TRBV10-3 and TRBJ1-2, with D maybe TRBD1 (5 bases). Deletions cut 0 bases from V and 4 bases from J, with 9 bases between. CDR1 and CDR2 from the germline V gene are ENHRY and SYGVKD. The CDR3 loop spans 14 amino acids. The chain's CDR3 is CAISESGQIYGYTF. The CDR3, as DNA: TGTGCCATCAGTGAGTCGGGGCAGATCTATGGCTACACCTTC.

This clonotype was detected a few times. The rearrangement links TRBV27 to TRBJ1-2, with a weak D call TRBD1 (5 bases). This CDR3 spans 14 amino acids. V dropped 5 bases and J dropped 4 bases, with 14 bases sitting between them. Per the germline V gene, CDR1 is MNHEY and CDR2 is SMNVEV (reference sequence). The CDR3 DNA reads as TGTGCCAGCAGTCCTCTCCGGGGCCTCTATGGCTACACCTTC. This sequence encodes CASSPLRGLYGYTF.

This clonotype was seen a handful of times. V and J are TRBV18 and TRBJ1-2, with 7 bases lining up with TRBD1. The CDR3 totals 14 residues. The junction had 3 bases not matched to a gene; V was cut back by 2 bases and J by 3 bases. Germline V gives CDR1 KGHSH, CDR2 LQKENI. As DNA, the CDR3 is TGTGCCAGCTCACCAAACCAGGGGGACTATGGCTACACCTTC. It is translated as CASSPNQGDYGYTF.

The J gene is TRBJ2-7, the V gene TRBV7-2, with D perhaps given as TRBD1 or TRBD2 (5 bases each). CDR1 and CDR2 (germline): SGHTA, FQGNSA. V lost 6 bases and J lost 1, with 16 bases in between. CDR3 length: 15 residues. The CDR3 bases are TGTGCCAGCAGAATAACCCAGGGCGGGTCCTACGAGCAGTACTTC. Translating gives CASRITQGGSYEQYF. The complete variable domain, with remaining parts taken from reference TRBV7-2 and TRBJ2-7, reads GAGVSQSPSNKVTEKGKDVELRCDPISGHTALYWYRQSLGQGLEFLIYFQGNSAPDKSGLPSDRFSAERTGGSVSTLTIQRTQQEDSAVYLCASRITQGGSYEQYFGPGTRLTVT.

V and J are TRBV5-6 and TRBJ2-1; D may be TRBD1 (6 bases). Germline values: CDR1 SGHDT, CDR2 YYEEEE. This CDR3 is 12 amino acids long. Trimming left V 4 bases short and J 7 bases short, with 9 bases between. The CDR3 loop is CASSVQGNEQFF. The CDR3 DNA reads as TGTGCCAGCAGCGTACAGGGAAATGAGCAGTTCTTC.

The table lists this clonotype with a few counts. V and J are TRBV28 and TRBJ1-2, with D hard to call. Deletions cut 3 bases from V and 4 bases from J, with 9 bases between. Germline loops: CDR1 MDHEN, CDR2 SYDVKM. This CDR3 region has 13 residues. The CDR3: CASSFTSLYGYTF. The CDR3 coding sequence is TGTGCCAGCAGTTTTACCAGTCTCTATGGCTACACCTTC.

This clonotype was found once. The chain couples TRBV6-5 to TRBJ2-1; 9 bases match TRBD1. Matching the DNA end better, TRBJ2-7 makes the J call doubtful. Germline V gene data show CDR1 as MNHEY and CDR2 as SVGAGI. The CDR3 spans 15 residues. The CDR3, as DNA: TGTGCCAGCAGTTACTCCAGGGACAGGGACAACGAGCAGTACTTC. Amino acid sequence: CASSYSRDRDNEQYF.

This rearrangement joins TRBV7-8 to TRBJ2-3; D might be TRBD2 (6 bases). This CDR3 contains 12 residues. V was cut by 5 bases and J by 9 bases, with 12 bases left in between. From germline, CDR1 is SGHVS and CDR2 FQNEAQ. The CDR3 region is CASSIGTSTQYF. The CDR3, as DNA: TGTGCCAGCAGCATCGGGACTTCAACGCAGTATTTT.

The V gene is TRBV10-3, the J gene TRBJ2-7, with 8 bases that match TRBD1. CDR1 and CDR2 from the germline V gene are ENHRY and SYGVKD. After removal of 2 bases from V and 4 bases from J, the junction contained 7 bases not matched to a gene. The length of the CDR3 is 15 residues. The CDR3 reads CAISERGQAPYEQYF. CDR3 bases: TGTGCCATCAGTGAGCGGGGACAGGCGCCTTACGAGCAGTACTTC.

This clonotype was seen at least ten times. The chain has TRBV12-3 or TRBV12-4 and TRBJ2-1; D assignment may be TRBD1 or TRBD2 (5 bases each). This CDR3 contains 12 residues. The ends were cut back, 2 bases at V and 8 bases at J, with 7 bases in the middle. CDR3 DNA: TGTGCCAGCAGTTTATGGGGACATGAGCAGTTCTTC. Amino acid sequence: CASSLWGHEQFF.

This clonotype came up many times. This chain joins TRBV9 and TRBJ2-5; possibly TRBD1 or TRBD2 for D (5 bases each). CDR1 is SGDLS and CDR2 is YYNGEE in the germline V gene. V was trimmed by 3 bases and J by 2 bases, leaving 14 bases between them. The CDR3 is 15 amino acids. The CDR3, as DNA: TGTGCCAGCAGCGCAGGGATGGGACCACAAGAGACCCAGTACTTC. Translated: CASSAGMGPQETQYF.

Ten or more counts support this clonotype. The chain joins TRBV29-1 to TRBJ2-1, with TRBD1 identical over 8 bases. Trimming took 0 bases from V and 0 from J; bases not matched to a gene: 4. From germline, CDR1 is SQVTM and CDR2 ANQGSEA. CDR3 length: 16 residues. CDR3 sequence reads: CSVEDPDRASYNEQFF. The CDR3 DNA reads TGCAGCGTTGAAGACCCGGACAGGGCCTCCTACAATGAGCAGTTCTTC.

This chain links TRBV25-1 with TRBJ1-2, with D possibly matching TRBD1 (5 bases). Germline CDR1 and CDR2: MGHDK and SYGVNS. CDR3 size: 15 residues. V dropped 0 bases and J dropped 6 bases, with 14 bases sitting between them. The DNA for the CDR3 is TGTGCCAGCAGTGAATATTTTTCAGGGAGACATGGCTACACCTTC. Protein product: CASSEYFSGRHGYTF.

This clonotype was picked up a small number of times. The V and J genes are TRBV5-6 and TRBJ1-2; D remains unclear. Germline CDR1 reads SGHDT; CDR2 reads YYEEEE. This CDR3 contains 14 residues. Between the trimmed V and J ends, which lost 4 bases and 3 bases, there was a span of 13 bases. CDR3 amino acids: CASSPRSGDYGYTF. CDR3 coding DNA: TGTGCCAGCAGCCCCCGGTCAGGCGACTATGGCTACACCTTC.

Worth noting for this clonotype: This could be a read error, since a much larger clone is one nucleotide away. This chain joins TRBV7-2 and TRBJ2-3, with TRBD1 as a possible D gene (6 bases). Germline CDR1 reads SGHTA; CDR2 reads FQGNSA. This CDR3 contains 15 residues. Deletions cut 7 bases from V and 4 bases from J, with 18 bases between. This CDR3 reads CASNSFTGYPDTQYF. CDR3 DNA sequence: TGTGCCAGCAACTCATTTACAGGGTACCCAGATACGCAGTATTTT.

The chain combines TRBV18 with TRBJ2-7; D perhaps matches TRBD1 (5 bases). The CDR3 loop spans 14 amino acids. The V gene lost 2 bases and the J gene lost 2 bases, with 10 bases spanning the gap. Germline lookup yields CDR1 KGHSH and CDR2 LQKENI. CDR3 coding DNA: TGTGCCAGCTCACCAGACAGTTTCCCCTACGAGCAGTACTTC. Translation: CASSPDSFPYEQYF. Full variable domain (missing parts from reference TRBV18 and TRBJ2-7): NAGVMQNPRHLVRRRGQEARLRCSPMKGHSHVYWYRQLPEEGLKFMVYLQKENIIDESGMPKERFSAEFPKEGPSILRIQQVVRGDSAAYFCASSPDSFPYEQYFGPGTRLTVT.

This clonotype has a single count. This rearrangement joins TRBV7-3 to TRBJ2-5; D is uncertain. Gene TRBJ2-7 matches the end of the DNA better, so the J call may be wrong. CDR3 length: 16 amino acids. The germline CDR1 and CDR2 sequences are SGHTA and FQGTGA. The CDR3 region is CASSLVRSKGPYEQYF. CDR3 in DNA: TGTGCCAGCAGCCTCGTCCGTTCTAAAGGACCCTACGAGCAGTACTTC.

This clonotype has a single count. The chain carries TRBV20-1 and TRBJ2-1; the D gene could be TRBD1 or TRBD2 (5 bases each). This CDR3 region has 16 residues. Trimming pared 0 bases from V and 0 bases from J, leaving 12 bases between. Germline CDR1 and CDR2: DFQATT and SNEGSKA (reference sequence). CDR3 region: CSARDLGTSSYNEQFF. As DNA, the CDR3 is TGCAGTGCTAGAGATCTTGGGACCTCCTCCTACAATGAGCAGTTCTTC.

The CDR3 region is CASSYWTGTSGFTDTQYF. Here the CDR3 DNA reads TGTGCCAGCAGTTACTGGACCGGGACTAGCGGCTTCACAGATACGCAGTATTTT. The chain carries TRBV6-2 or TRBV6-3 and TRBJ2-3; TRBD2 aligns across 11 bases. The CDR3 runs to 18 residues. V lost 1 base and J lost 2; bases outside the gene matches: 8. Germline lookup yields CDR1 MNHEY and CDR2 SVGEGT.

V usage is TRBV5-6 and J usage is TRBJ2-4; D unresolved. Gene TRBJ2-5 matches the end of the DNA better, so the J call may be wrong. The CDR3 is 14 amino acids. Looked up from germline, CDR1 is SGHDT and CDR2 is YYEEEE. CDR3 nucleotides: TGTGCCAGCAGCTTTGTAGGTACCGGAGAGACCCAGTACTTC. This encodes CASSFVGTGETQYF.

The rearrangement links TRBV20-1 to TRBJ1-1, with D possibly TRBD1 on 6 matching bases. Germline V gene sequence: CDR1 DFQATT, CDR2 SNEGSKA (reference sequence). Trimming cost V 6 bases and J 1 base, with 15 bases left between them. The CDR3 is 14 residues long. The CDR3 loop is CSASTGSGNTEAFF. The CDR3 bases are TGCAGTGCGAGCACAGGGAGCGGGAACACTGAAGCTTTCTTT.

The V call is TRBV12-3 or TRBV12-4, the J call TRBJ1-5; D remains ambiguous. This CDR3 comprises 17 residues. Trimming removed 5 bases at V and 2 bases at J, with 19 bases between. The CDR3 loop is CASSPPRKSGGNQPQHF. The CDR3 bases are TGTGCCAGCAGTCCCCCCCGGAAGAGTGGGGGCAATCAGCCCCAGCATTTT.

This clonotype was recorded at least ten times. This rearrangement joins TRBV11-1 to TRBJ1-2; D call uncertain. The CDR3 loop spans 14 amino acids. Trimming removed 3 bases from V and 3 bases from J, with 11 bases in between. The germline V gene has CDR1 SGHAT and CDR2 FQDESV (reference sequence). CDR3 in amino acids: CASSFLDGDYGYTF. Written as DNA, the CDR3 is TGTGCCAGCAGCTTTCTTGACGGAGACTATGGCTACACCTTC.

This clonotype was seen a few times. The chain has TRBV28 and TRBJ2-1; 7 nucleotides align to TRBD1. Germline trimming cut 6 bases from V and 8 bases from J; bases unmatched to any gene: 7. Germline V lookup: CDR1 MDHEN, CDR2 SYDVKM. The length of the CDR3 is 13 residues. The CDR3 region has the DNA TGTGCCAGCAGCGGACCCGACAGGGATGAGCAGTTCTTC. It encodes CASSGPDRDEQFF. Full variable domain (missing parts from reference TRBV28 and TRBJ2-1): DVKVTQSSRYLVKRTGEKVFLECVQDMDHENMFWYRQDPGLGLRLIYFSYDVKMKEKGDIPEGYSVSREKKERFSLILESASTNQTSMYLCASSGPDRDEQFFGPGTRLTVL.